This entry is about one T cell receptor beta chain. These data belong to a study of PD-L1 blockade in urothelial cancer. The CDR3 is made up of 14 amino acids. V lost 1 base, J lost 2 bases, and 8 bases lay in between. Germline loops: CDR1 MDHEN, CDR2 SYDVKM. Profiled with immunoSEQ multiplex PCR; TCRdb holds only in-frame clones, not every one. This table holds 45,000 to 70,000 clones, over 75% found once. Time point reported: pretreatment peripheral blood. This sequence was found in a man between 65 and 85 years old with urothelial cancer. The chain combines TRBV28 with TRBJ1-1, with a tentative D call TRBD1 (6 bases). The sequenced sample was PBMCs, obtained around atezolizumab (anti-PD-L1) treatment. CDR3 sequence (DNA): TGTGCCAGCAGTTTATTAGGGGGAAACACTGAAGCTTTCTTT. Protein sequence: CASSLLGGNTEAFF.